The 10 T cell receptor beta chains in this list originate from one sample, sequenced in a study of neurological immune-mediated disorders. Specified time point: longitudinal time-point 1 (baseline). TCRdb processed the 5' RACE reads anew with MiXCR; each CDR3 protein has one entry. The sample includes tens of thousands of distinct CDR3 sequences, 9% to 10% seen only once; the top ten take roughly 1.5%. The sample consisted of PBMCs. The receptors stem from a woman aged 40 to 50 in good health.

In its sample, this clonotype was seen many times. The rearrangement uses TRBV20-1 and TRBJ1-1; no definite D call. The CDR3 loop spans 12 amino acids. The V and J ends lost 5 bases and 10 bases respectively, with 17 bases between them. CDR1 is DFQATT and CDR2 is SNEGSKA in the germline V gene (reference sequence). The CDR3 region has the DNA TGCAGTGCTGCCCTTATCAGAGGTTCAGCTTTCTTT. It translates to CSAALIRGSAFF.

This clonotype was picked up many times. The chain uses TRBV5-1 and TRBJ1-4, with a tentative D call TRBD1 (5 bases). Trimming shortened V by 4 bases and J by 8 bases, and 18 bases separated the two germline ends. Germline V gene data show CDR1 as SGHRS and CDR2 as YFSETQ. The CDR3 consists of 15 residues. As DNA, the CDR3 is TGCGCCAGCAGCCCCCTGGGGCGGCACGGGGAAAAACTGTTTTTT. It codes for CASSPLGRHGEKLFF.

This clonotype was seen many times. V and J are TRBV6-4 and TRBJ2-3; the D gene could be TRBD1 or TRBD2 (5 bases each). V was pared by 2 bases and J by 10 bases, with 7 bases between. The CDR3 is 11 residues long. Germline loops: CDR1 MRHNA, CDR2 SNTAGT. This CDR3 is CASSDRGAQYF. Written as DNA, the CDR3 is TGTGCCAGCAGTGACAGGGGAGCGCAGTATTTT.

This clonotype was observed at least ten times. The genes are TRBV27 and TRBJ2-3; no clear D gene. The CDR3 covers 14 residues. Germline V gene lookup returns CDR1 MNHEY and CDR2 SMNVEV (reference sequence). V lost 0 bases and J lost 5, with 9 bases in between. CDR3 sequence: CASSLSINGDTQYF. The CDR3 DNA is TGTGCCAGCAGTTTATCAATCAATGGAGATACGCAGTATTTT.

The table lists this clonotype with many counts. The chain recombines TRBV7-2 with TRBJ2-6; tentative D call: TRBD1 (6 bases). Germline V CDR1 and CDR2: SGHTA, FQGNSA. CDR3 length: 17 residues. Trimming took off 3 bases at V and 0 bases at J, with 12 bases between the two ends. The CDR3 sequence is CASSFSGANSGANVLTF. For the CDR3, the DNA is TGTGCCAGCAGCTTCTCAGGGGCCAACTCTGGGGCCAACGTCCTGACTTTC.

This clonotype was counted at least ten times. The rearrangement uses TRBV5-1 and TRBJ2-3, with D maybe TRBD1 (5 bases). Trimming removed 4 bases from V and 6 bases from J, with 18 bases in between. Germline V gene lookup returns CDR1 SGHRS and CDR2 YFSETQ. The CDR3 is made up of 15 amino acids. DNA for the CDR3: TGCGCCAGCAGCACCAGACGGACAAACGGGGATACGCAGTATTTT. Encoded protein: CASSTRRTNGDTQYF.

This clonotype has a count of ten or more. This chain uses TRBV12-3 or TRBV12-4 with TRBJ1-2; D possibly corresponds to TRBD1 (6 bases). CDR3 length: 14 residues. The V and J ends lost 6 bases and 6 bases respectively, with 17 bases between them. The CDR3 reads CASRSPARGDGYTF. Written as DNA, the CDR3 is TGTGCCAGCAGATCCCCGGCCAGGGGTGATGGCTACACCTTC.

Details on this clonotype: A much larger clone is a single base away; this may be a read error. The chain is built from TRBV2 and TRBJ1-1; D gene ambiguous. This CDR3 comprises 15 residues. Germline V gives CDR1 SNHLY, CDR2 FYNNEI. V lost 7 bases, J lost 2 bases, and 17 bases lay in between. CDR3 DNA sequence: TGTGCCAGCATCCAGGATGATGGGATCAACACTGAAGCTTTCTTT. Translated: CASIQDDGINTEAFF.

This clonotype has a count of ten or more. This sequence joins TRBV25-1 and TRBJ2-3; the D is unclear. The CDR3 runs 13 residues. Trimming pared 3 bases from V and 4 bases from J, leaving 8 bases between. Per germline, CDR1 MGHDK and CDR2 SYGVNS. The CDR3 spells CASSESFPDTQYF. CDR3 coding DNA: TGTGCCAGCAGTGAGTCTTTTCCAGATACGCAGTATTTT.

This clonotype was seen ten or more times. The chain uses TRBV2 and TRBJ2-2; no definite D call. Germline V lookup: CDR1 SNHLY, CDR2 FYNNEI. This CDR3 contains 11 residues. Between the trimmed V and J ends, which lost 7 bases and 3 bases, there was a span of 3 bases. This CDR3 reads CASKYTGELFF. In DNA form, the CDR3 reads TGTGCCAGCAAGTACACCGGGGAGCTGTTTTTT.